These 14 T cell receptor beta chains were all obtained from the same sample, sequenced in a study of control samples from healthy donors and cancer patients. The table came from immunoSEQ multiplex PCR; TCRdb's copy has only in-frame clones and leaves some out. The sample carries fewer than 200,000 clones, almost 90% recorded once. Sequencing input: blood. The receptor set was obtained from a woman aged 25 to 39 in good health.

The genes are TRBV2 and TRBJ1-2; weak D call: TRBD1 (5 bases). The CDR3 length is 16 residues. Trimming left V 3 bases short and J 4 bases short, with 18 bases between. The germline V gene has CDR1 SNHLY and CDR2 FYNNEI. The CDR3 DNA reads TGTGCCAGCAGTGATCTTAGAGGGGTAAAGGCCTATGGCTACACCTTC. This sequence encodes CASSDLRGVKAYGYTF.

CDR3: CASSNRVGYEQYV. CDR3 nucleotide sequence: TGTGCCAGTAGTAACCGCGTTGGCTACGAGCAGTACGTC. V gene TRBV19 combines with J gene TRBJ2-7; D uncertain. V was clipped by 4 bases and J by 3 bases, with 10 bases between them. Germline CDR1 and CDR2: LNHDA and SQIVND (reference sequence). The CDR3 runs 13 residues.

CDR3 amino acids: CASSQEVWEDTQYF. The CDR3 DNA is TGCGCCAGCAGCCAAGAGGTCTGGGAGGATACGCAGTATTTT. The chain combines TRBV4-1 with TRBJ2-3; D is perhaps TRBD2 (5 bases). From germline, CDR1 is MGHRA and CDR2 YSYEKL. The V end was cut by 0 bases, the J end by 6 bases, with 10 bases between. The length of the CDR3 is 14 residues.

The DNA of the CDR3 is TGCGCCAGCAGCCAAGAAGGTTGGGAGTTGGTTTCACACACCTTC. It yields the protein CASSQEGWELVSHTF. The genes are TRBV4-1 and TRBJ1-2; the D is unclear. The CDR3 is 15 residues long. Germline CDR1 is MGHRA and CDR2 is YSYEKL. The V and J ends lost 0 bases and 12 bases respectively, with 20 bases between them.

V is TRBV2 and J is TRBJ1-1; D gene unclear. The CDR3 runs 14 residues. V was shortened by 5 bases and J by 4 bases, with 14 bases between the two germline ends. The V gene's germline CDR1 is SNHLY and CDR2 FYNNEI. The DNA for the CDR3 is TGTGCCAGCAGTCCCCTGGTCTCTCTCACTGAAGCTTTCTTT. Translating it yields CASSPLVSLTEAFF.

This clone was recorded only once. This rearrangement joins TRBV29-1 to TRBJ2-7, with 12 bases aligning to TRBD2. The germline CDR1 and CDR2 sequences are SQVTM and ANQGSEA. The V segment lost 6 bases and the J segment 3 bases; nucleotides outside the gene matches: 6. This CDR3 is 14 amino acids long. CDR3 residues: CSVRLAGVIYEQYF. CDR3 DNA: TGCAGCGTGCGACTAGCGGGAGTTATCTACGAGCAGTACTTC.

The J gene is TRBJ2-3, the V gene TRBV5-5, with TRBD1 matching 10 bases. V lost 6 bases to trimming and J lost 6 bases; unmatched junction nucleotides: 10. CDR1 and CDR2 from the germline V gene are SGHKS and YYEKEE (reference sequence). The CDR3 consists of 15 residues. The CDR3 region has the DNA TGTGCCAGCATGAGGGGGACAGGGGCGGGGGATACGCAGTATTTT. Translated, it gives CASMRGTGAGDTQYF.

The CDR3: CASSIRQGARGYTF. CDR3 DNA: TGTGCCAGTAGTATTAGACAGGGGGCGCGGGGCTACACCTTC. This sequence joins TRBV19 and TRBJ1-2; 10 bases align to TRBD1. Trimming at V came to 3 bases and at J to 8 bases, leaving 6 bases not matched to a gene. CDR3 length equals 14 residues. Germline V gene data show CDR1 as LNHDA and CDR2 as SQIVND (reference sequence). Using reference TRBV19 and TRBJ1-2 for the parts outside the CDR3, the full variable domain is DGGITQSPKYLFRKEGQNVTLSCEQNLNHDAMYWYRQDPGQGLRLIYYSQIVNDFQKGDIAEGYSVSREKKESFPLTVTSAQKNPTAFYLCASSIRQGARGYTFGSGTRLTVV.

The V call is TRBV5-1, the J call TRBJ2-2, with 7 bases aligning to TRBD1. V gave up 2 bases and J gave up 8 bases; unmatched junction bases: 6. Germline CDR1 SGHRS, CDR2 YFSETQ. The CDR3 has 14 residues. CDR3 region: CASSFTGDLGELFF. CDR3 nucleotides: TGCGCCAGCAGCTTCACAGGGGATTTAGGGGAGCTGTTTTTT.

The chain has TRBV28 and TRBJ2-1, with TRBD2 as a possible D gene (5 bases). The germline V gene has CDR1 MDHEN and CDR2 SYDVKM. This CDR3 spans 15 amino acids. Trimming shortened V by 1 base and J by 2 bases, and 9 bases separated the two germline ends. The CDR3 region is CASSLLGRPYNEQFF. The CDR3 DNA follows: TGTGCCAGCAGTTTATTAGGGAGACCCTACAATGAGCAGTTCTTC.

This clone came up once. V is TRBV28 and J is TRBJ2-6, with D unresolved. V was cut by 3 bases and J by 3 bases, with 9 bases left in between. Germline CDR1 MDHEN, CDR2 SYDVKM. The CDR3 length is 15 residues. In DNA form, the CDR3 reads TGTGCCAGCAGTTTTCTCGCCCTTGGGGCCAACGTCCTGACTTTC. Translated: CASSFLALGANVLTF.

J is TRBJ1-2 and V is TRBV2; D ambiguous. Germline V gives CDR1 SNHLY, CDR2 FYNNEI. V was shortened by 6 bases and J by 4 bases, with 18 bases between the two germline ends. CDR3 size: 15 residues. The CDR3 sequence: CASSAEWQASYGYTF. CDR3 nucleotide sequence: TGTGCCAGCAGCGCCGAATGGCAGGCCTCCTATGGCTACACCTTC.

The chain is built from TRBV28 and TRBJ1-2; perhaps TRBD1 as D (5 bases). The CDR3 contains 13 residues. In germline, CDR1 is MDHEN, CDR2 SYDVKM. V dropped 6 bases and J dropped 3 bases, with 11 bases sitting between them. The CDR3 sequence: CASRFQGDYGYTF. CDR3 nucleotide sequence: TGTGCCAGCAGGTTCCAGGGAGACTATGGCTACACCTTC.

In the case of this clone: Additional DNA sequences in this sample encode the identical CDR3. The CDR3 reads CASSLGGTDTQYF. In nucleotides, the CDR3 is TGTGCCAGCAGTTTAGGCGGCACAGATACGCAGTATTTT. This chain links TRBV27 with TRBJ2-3, with D hard to call. This CDR3 is built from 13 residues. Deletions cut 2 bases from V and 1 base from J, with 4 bases between. The germline V gene encodes CDR1 MNHEY and CDR2 SMNVEV (reference sequence).